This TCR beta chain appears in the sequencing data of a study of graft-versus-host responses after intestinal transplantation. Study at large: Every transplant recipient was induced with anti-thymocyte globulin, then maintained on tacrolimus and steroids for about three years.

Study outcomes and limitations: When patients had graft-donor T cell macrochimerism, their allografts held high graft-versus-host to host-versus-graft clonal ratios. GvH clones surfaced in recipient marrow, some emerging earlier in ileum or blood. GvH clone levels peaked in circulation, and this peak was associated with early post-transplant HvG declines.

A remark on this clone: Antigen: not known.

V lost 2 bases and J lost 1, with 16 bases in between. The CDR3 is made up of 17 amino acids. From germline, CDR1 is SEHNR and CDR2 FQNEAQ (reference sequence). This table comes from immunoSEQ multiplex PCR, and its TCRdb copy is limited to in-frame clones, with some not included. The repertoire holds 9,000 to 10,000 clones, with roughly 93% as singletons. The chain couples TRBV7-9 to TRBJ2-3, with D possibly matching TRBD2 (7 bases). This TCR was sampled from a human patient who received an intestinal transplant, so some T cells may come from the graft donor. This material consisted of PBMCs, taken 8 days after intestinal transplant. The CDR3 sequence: CASSLPRGGAGTDTQYF. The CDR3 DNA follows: TGTGCCAGCAGCTTACCTCGTGGGGGGGCAGGCACAGATACGCAGTATTTT.